Listed here are 30 T cell receptor beta chains from one sample, sequenced in a study of T cell responses to AZD1222 COVID-19 vaccine. The table came from immunoSEQ multiplex PCR; TCRdb's copy has only in-frame clones and leaves some out. The sample consists of 120,000 to 150,000 clones, more than 85% of them appearing once. The starting material was peripheral blood, obtained on day 0 of AZD1222 vaccination. The receptors shown here come from an adult in good health.

The V call is TRBV7-9, the J call TRBJ1-4, with D uncertain. V was cut by 5 bases and J by 6 bases, with 13 bases left in between. Per the germline V gene, CDR1 is SEHNR and CDR2 is FQNEAQ (reference sequence). The CDR3 totals 14 residues. The CDR3 bases are TGTGCCAGCAGCACTCGCGCGGGCGATGAAAAACTGTTTTTT. Translation gives CASSTRAGDEKLFF.

The V and J genes are TRBV10-2 and TRBJ2-7; a possible D gene is TRBD2 (5 bases). CDR1 WSHSY and CDR2 SAAADI come from the germline V gene. The CDR3 has 11 residues. The germline V and J ends were trimmed by 8 bases and 1 base, with 6 bases remaining between them. CDR3 sequence reads: CASGESYEQYF. The CDR3 nucleotides are TGCGCCAGCGGGGAGTCCTACGAGCAGTACTTC.

The gene calls are TRBV7-9 and TRBJ1-5, with D hard to call. This CDR3 contains 13 residues. V lost 3 bases, J lost 0 bases, and 3 bases lay in between. From germline, CDR1 is SEHNR and CDR2 FQNEAQ (reference sequence). The CDR3 protein is CASSFDSNQPQHF. DNA for the CDR3: TGTGCCAGCAGCTTCGATAGCAATCAGCCCCAGCATTTT.

The chain has TRBV5-6 and TRBJ1-2; 9 nucleotides line up with TRBD1. The germline V gene has CDR1 SGHDT and CDR2 YYEEEE. The CDR3 has 15 amino acids. V shed 0 bases and J 2 bases; nucleotides not matched to a gene: 2. CDR3 amino acids: CASSLAGTGNYGYTF. The CDR3, as DNA: TGTGCCAGCAGCTTGGCCGGGACAGGGAACTATGGCTACACCTTC.

The chain is built from TRBV27 and TRBJ2-2, with 9 bases lining up with TRBD1. From germline, CDR1 is MNHEY and CDR2 SMNVEV (reference sequence). The CDR3 loop spans 17 amino acids. J was trimmed by 6 bases and V by 6 bases; bases with no gene match: 14. The CDR3 protein is CASSLAATGGASGELFF. CDR3 nucleotides: TGTGCCAGCAGCCTCGCTGCTACAGGGGGCGCGTCCGGGGAGCTGTTTTTT.

The chain is built from TRBV24-1 and TRBJ1-5; D is uncertain. There are 14 residues in the CDR3. The V gene lost 3 bases and the J gene lost 7 bases, with 12 bases spanning the gap. Germline V gene sequence: CDR1 KGHDR, CDR2 SFDVKD. For the CDR3, the DNA is TGTGCCACCAGTGATATAGGGCGAGGGCAGCCCCAGCATTTT. This gives the protein CATSDIGRGQPQHF.

V and J are TRBV19 and TRBJ1-4, with D perhaps matching TRBD1 (5 bases). CDR1 is LNHDA, CDR2 SQIVND, per germline (reference sequence). The CDR3 covers 17 residues. Trimming shortened V by 5 bases and J by 3 bases, and 19 bases separated the two germline ends. This CDR3 is CASSHTGRGRANEKLFF. CDR3 DNA sequence: TGTGCCAGTAGTCATACGGGACGGGGACGAGCTAATGAAAAACTGTTTTTT.

CDR3 DNA: TGTGCCAGCAGCCAGGCGTCGCATGGGAACACTGAAGCTTTCTTT. Translated, it gives CASSQASHGNTEAFF. The V gene is TRBV5-4, the J gene TRBJ1-1; D uncertain. Germline V gene data show CDR1 as SGHNT and CDR2 as YYREEE (reference sequence). The CDR3 totals 15 residues. With 4 bases removed from V and 1 base from J, the gap between germline ends came to 14 bases.

The rearrangement joins TRBV5-6 to TRBJ1-1; no clear D gene. Trimming removed 2 bases at V and 6 bases at J, with 14 bases between. Germline V gene data show CDR1 as SGHDT and CDR2 as YYEEEE. The CDR3 is 14 residues long. CDR3 in amino acids: CASSFEVRGAEAFF. In DNA, the CDR3 is TGTGCCAGCAGCTTTGAGGTCCGGGGAGCTGAAGCTTTCTTT.

V usage is TRBV13 and J usage is TRBJ1-1, with a possible D match to TRBD1 (6 bases). The length of the CDR3 is 19 residues. With 2 bases removed from V and 6 bases from J, the gap between germline ends came to 28 bases. Looked up from germline, CDR1 is PRHDT and CDR2 is FYEKMQ (reference sequence). DNA for the CDR3: TGTGCCAGCAGCTTATATAACCAGCTGCGACAGGAGGGAATCGCTGAAGCTTTCTTT. It encodes CASSLYNQLRQEGIAEAFF.

J is TRBJ2-5 and V is TRBV10-2; no reliable D call. CDR3 length: 17 amino acids. The V end was cut by 10 bases, the J end by 1 base, with 25 bases between. In germline, CDR1 is WSHSY, CDR2 SAAADI. The CDR3, as DNA: TGCGCCACCCGGAACGATAAGAATACAGTGATCCAAGAGACCCAGTACTTC. It codes for CATRNDKNTVIQETQYF.

This rearrangement joins TRBV9 to TRBJ1-5; D not certain. This CDR3 has 15 amino acids. The germline V and J ends were trimmed by 0 bases and 0 bases, with 7 bases remaining between them. Germline V gene data show CDR1 as SGDLS and CDR2 as YYNGEE. CDR3 nucleotides: TGTGCCAGCAGCGTAGGATCTACTAGCAATCAGCCCCAGCATTTT. It yields the protein CASSVGSTSNQPQHF. Looking up the rest from reference TRBV9 and TRBJ1-5 gives the full variable domain: DSGVTQTPKHLITATGQRVTLRCSPRSGDLSVYWYQQSLDQGLQFLIQYYNGEERAKGNILERFSAQQFPDLHSELNLSSLELGDSALYFCASSVGSTSNQPQHFGDGTRLSIL.

CDR3 in amino acids: CASSQVGRGYTF. Written as DNA, the CDR3 is TGTGCCAGCAGCCAAGTGGGGCGCGGCTACACCTTC. The J gene is TRBJ1-2, the V gene TRBV3-1 (or the pseudogene TRBV3-2), with D possibly being TRBD1 (5 bases). Germline V gene data show CDR1 as LGHDT and CDR2 as YNNKEL (reference sequence). Trimming left V 1 base short and J 8 bases short, with 8 bases between. The CDR3 runs to 12 residues.

The V gene is TRBV27, the J gene TRBJ2-7; D possibly corresponds to TRBD2 (6 bases). V was pared by 4 bases and J by 9 bases, with 31 bases between. This CDR3 has 18 residues. Germline V gene sequence: CDR1 MNHEY, CDR2 SMNVEV (reference sequence). The CDR3 bases are TGTGCCAGCAGTTGGTCTACGCGAGAGGTGGGACCCGGCGGGGCGCAGTACTTC. It yields the protein CASSWSTREVGPGGAQYF.

The genes are TRBV20-1 and TRBJ1-5; unclear D gene. V was trimmed by 3 bases and J by 0 bases, leaving 9 bases between them. The germline gives CDR1 DFQATT, CDR2 SNEGSKA (reference sequence). The CDR3 extends over 14 amino acids. The CDR3 loop reads CSASYGYSNQPQHF. The CDR3 nucleotides are TGCAGTGCTAGTTACGGATATAGCAATCAGCCCCAGCATTTT.

The genes are TRBV19 and TRBJ1-1; the D gene is possibly TRBD1 (5 bases). Germline V gene data show CDR1 as LNHDA and CDR2 as SQIVND (reference sequence). V lost 3 bases, J lost 10 bases, and 12 bases lay in between. CDR3 size: 12 residues. The CDR3 loop reads CASSIQGGTAFF. CDR3 in DNA: TGTGCCAGTAGTATCCAGGGAGGGACAGCTTTCTTT.

The chain combines TRBV28 with TRBJ1-1; a possible D gene is TRBD1 (5 bases). The CDR3 spans 14 residues. Germline-derived CDR1 and CDR2 are MDHEN and SYDVKM. The V and J ends lost 7 bases and 0 bases respectively, with 12 bases between them. CDR3: CASNGGFMNTEAFF. CDR3 coding DNA: TGTGCCAGCAACGGGGGATTCATGAACACTGAAGCTTTCTTT.

J is TRBJ2-5 and V is TRBV24-1, with TRBD1 identical over 8 bases. V lost 3 bases and J lost 2; bases outside the gene matches: 4. Germline V gene sequence: CDR1 KGHDR, CDR2 SFDVKD. The CDR3 covers 15 residues. The CDR3 region is CATSDAGQGQETQYF. CDR3 nucleotides: TGTGCCACCAGTGATGCCGGACAGGGTCAAGAGACCCAGTACTTC.

This chain connects TRBV23-1 to TRBJ2-7; tentatively, D is TRBD1 (6 bases). TRBV23-1 has ORF status, its function being uncertain. The CDR3 length is 17 residues. V shed 7 bases and J shed 3 bases, with 25 bases lying between them. The CDR3 spells CASILKRVRGHCYEQYF. DNA of the CDR3: TGCGCCAGCATTCTCAAAAGGGTAAGGGGACATTGCTACGAGCAGTACTTC.

The chain recombines TRBV5-1 with TRBJ2-2; D remains unclear. The germline CDR1 and CDR2 sequences are SGHRS and YFSETQ. The V end was cut by 6 bases, the J end by 0 bases, with 9 bases between. This CDR3 has 14 amino acids. CDR3 sequence: CASTSSPNTGELFF. The CDR3 coding sequence is TGCGCCAGCACCAGCAGTCCGAACACCGGGGAGCTGTTTTTT.

The chain has TRBV15 and TRBJ1-3; D perhaps matches TRBD1 (6 bases). Germline CDR1 LNHNV, CDR2 YYDKDF (reference sequence). V was cut by 3 bases and J by 8 bases, with 11 bases left in between. The CDR3 extends over 13 amino acids. The CDR3 bases are TGTGCCACCAGCAGGACCTCAGGGGACACCATATATTTT. It is translated as CATSRTSGDTIYF.

The chain links TRBV7-7 to TRBJ2-5; 8 nucleotides align to TRBD1. The CDR3 runs to 14 residues. Germline loops: CDR1 SSHAT, CDR2 FNYEAQ (reference sequence). J was trimmed by 5 bases and V by 5 bases; bases with no gene match: 7. Written as DNA, the CDR3 is TGTGCCAGCAGCCCGACAGGGGAAAGGGAGACCCAGTACTTC. Translated: CASSPTGERETQYF.

The chain employs TRBV10-2 and TRBJ1-6, with no clear D. CDR3 length equals 14 residues. Germline V gives CDR1 WSHSY, CDR2 SAAADI. V shed 7 bases and J shed 7 bases, with 14 bases lying between them. CDR3 nucleotide sequence: TGCGCCAGCAAGGTATTGATAGGAAATTCACCCCTCCACTTT. Amino acid sequence: CASKVLIGNSPLHF.

About this clone itself: This specimen includes other DNA sequences encoding the same CDR3. The V call is TRBV5-1, the J call TRBJ1-1; D gene ambiguous. The CDR3 consists of 14 residues. V lost 0 bases and J lost 1, with 7 bases in between. CDR1 is SGHRS and CDR2 is YFSETQ in the germline V gene. The DNA of the CDR3 is TGCGCCAGCAGCTTGGTTCCGGAGAACACTGAAGCTTTCTTT. The encoded protein is CASSLVPENTEAFF.

The chain combines TRBV28 with TRBJ2-1; 7 bases fit TRBD1. This CDR3 contains 10 residues. V was clipped by 10 bases and J by 9 bases; unmatched bases: 3. Germline V gene data show CDR1 as MDHEN and CDR2 as SYDVKM. This CDR3 is CATRQGEQFF. DNA of the CDR3: TGTGCCACCAGACAGGGTGAGCAGTTCTTC.

The chain combines TRBV6-6 with TRBJ2-1; D ambiguous. This CDR3 spans 13 amino acids. From germline, CDR1 is MNHNY and CDR2 SVGAGI (reference sequence). V shed 0 bases and J shed 9 bases, with 9 bases lying between them. The chain's CDR3 is CASSYSLVSEQFF. The CDR3 DNA reads as TGTGCCAGCAGTTACTCTCTAGTCAGTGAGCAGTTCTTC.

The genes are TRBV15 and TRBJ2-7; 9 nucleotides match TRBD1. Germline-derived CDR1 and CDR2 are LNHNV and YYDKDF (reference sequence). The CDR3 extends over 16 amino acids. V lost 4 bases, J lost 3 bases, and 10 bases stayed unmatched. CDR3 sequence reads: CATSTSGTGSYYEQYF. CDR3 in DNA: TGTGCCACCAGCACCTCCGGGACAGGGTCTTACTACGAGCAGTACTTC.

The J gene is TRBJ2-2, the V gene TRBV10-1; D possibly corresponds to TRBD2 (6 bases). This CDR3 region has 15 residues. V shed 4 bases and J shed 6 bases, with 15 bases lying between them. Germline CDR1 WNHNN, CDR2 SYGVQD (reference sequence). The CDR3 coding sequence is TGCGCCAGCAGTGTTGGAGGGGCGCTGTCCGGGGAGCTGTTTTTT. Translating gives CASSVGGALSGELFF.

The gene calls are TRBV5-6 and TRBJ1-5; no reliable D call. Trimming removed 3 bases from V and 3 bases from J, with 13 bases in between. This CDR3 is built from 15 residues. Per the germline V gene, CDR1 is SGHDT and CDR2 is YYEEEE. CDR3 sequence: CASSSAGRDNQPQHF. For the CDR3, the DNA is TGTGCCAGCAGCTCGGCGGGGAGGGACAATCAGCCCCAGCATTTT.

The rearrangement links TRBV3-1 (or the pseudogene TRBV3-2) to TRBJ1-1, with D uncertain. The CDR3 covers 12 residues. Germline V gene sequence: CDR1 LGHDT, CDR2 YNNKEL (reference sequence). V lost 5 bases and J lost 2, with 6 bases in between. DNA of the CDR3: TGTGCCAGCAGCGTAAGTAACACTGAAGCTTTCTTT. Its protein product is CASSVSNTEAFF.